This T cell receptor beta chain was recovered during a study of T cells in Graves' hyperthyroidism and ophthalmopathy. Notes on the study in general: A model built on 13 V-J features separated ophthalmopathy from stable hyperthyroidism.

Germline assignment: CDR1 DFQATT and CDR2 SNEGSKA (reference sequence). The CDR3 contains 12 residues. Trimming cost V 3 bases and J 5 bases, with 10 bases left between them. Template material for amplifying TCR beta CDR3 regions consisted of RNA transcripts. The HTBI set primed first-round TCR CDR3 RT-PCR. TCRdb re-called the multiplex PCR reads with MiXCR, one entry per CDR3 protein. There are 600,000 to 850,000 distinct CDR3 sequences in the sample; around 20% occur only once, and around 17% lies in the top ten. This clonotype was seen ten or more times. Its antigen is still unknown. The source of this sequence is a woman between 50 and 59 years old with Graves' hyperthyroidism that later progressed to Graves' ophthalmopathy. Sequenced sample: blood. V is TRBV20-1 and J is TRBJ1-1; TRBD1 is a possible D gene (5 bases). For the CDR3, the DNA is TGCAGTGCTAGCAGGGATGAGACTGAAGCTTTCTTT. Its translation is CSASRDETEAFF.